The 8 T cell receptor beta chains in this list originate from one sample, sequenced in a study of T cells in Graves' hyperthyroidism and ophthalmopathy (dated by TCRdb to between 2018 and 2021). Libraries were made using multiplex PCR. Instrument on record: Illumina HiSeq 2000. The TCR beta CDR3 regions were amplified from the RNA transcripts. The first round of RT-PCR for the TCR CDR3 was performed with the HTBI primer set and the Qiagen OneStep RT-PCR kit. Clones were called with MiXCR by TCRdb after fastp trimmed the public reads at Q25, and only in-frame beta chains were retained. Each CDR3 protein gets just one entry, which takes the most common genes and DNA from the rows behind it. The sample yields 500,000 to 600,000 distinct CDR3 sequences; about 20% were counted once. The ten largest make up roughly 44% of the sample. The source material was blood. Every receptor here comes from a man between 35 and 55 years old with Graves' ophthalmopathy.

The chain carries TRBV19 and TRBJ2-7; D is possibly TRBD1 (6 bases). CDR1 LNHDA and CDR2 SQIVND come from the germline V gene (reference sequence). This CDR3 is built from 15 residues. V was clipped by 4 bases and J by 1 base, with 14 bases between them. The CDR3: CASSSPRQESYEQYF. The CDR3 DNA is TGTGCCAGTAGTAGCCCCAGACAGGAGTCCTACGAGCAGTACTTC.

This clonotype was seen ten or more times. V is TRBV2 and J is TRBJ2-6; no clear D gene. Germline V CDR1 and CDR2: SNHLY, FYNNEI. This CDR3 spans 15 amino acids. The germline V and J ends were trimmed by 1 base and 4 bases, with 8 bases remaining between them. CDR3 nucleotide sequence: TGTGCCAGCAGTGAAGGAGGTGTGGGGGCCAACGTCCTGACTTTC. Amino acids: CASSEGGVGANVLTF.

There are a few counts of this clonotype. The chain's CDR3 is CASSQGPTHPSGYTF. CDR3 sequence (DNA): TGCGCCAGCAGCCAGGGGCCGACACATCCTAGTGGCTACACCTTC. The chain employs TRBV4-1 and TRBJ1-2; D is perhaps TRBD1 (5 bases). Germline lookup yields CDR1 MGHRA and CDR2 YSYEKL. CDR3 length equals 15 residues. V lost 3 bases to trimming and J lost 7 bases, with 18 bases between them.

This sequence joins TRBV30 and TRBJ1-1, with D hard to call. Germline values: CDR1 GTSNPN, CDR2 SVGIG (reference sequence). V was cut by 3 bases and J by 6 bases, with 14 bases left in between. This CDR3 spans 13 amino acids. The CDR3 sequence: CAWRGDDEAEAFF. DNA for the CDR3: TGTGCCTGGAGGGGAGACGACGAGGCTGAAGCTTTCTTT.

The chain couples TRBV28 to TRBJ2-4, with D tentatively TRBD1 (6 bases). Trimming removed 9 bases at V and 2 bases at J, with 23 bases between. This CDR3 has 17 residues. The germline V gene has CDR1 MDHEN and CDR2 SYDVKM. The DNA of the CDR3 is TGTGCCAGTCTAAAGGGGGACGAGAGGGCCTCCAAAAACATTCAGTACTTC. This sequence encodes CASLKGDERASKNIQYF.

This chain links TRBV9 with TRBJ2-1; 7 bases fit TRBD2. The V and J ends lost 0 bases and 8 bases, in that order; junction bases with no gene match: 8. The CDR3 contains 15 residues. Germline values: CDR1 SGDLS, CDR2 YYNGEE. The chain's CDR3 is CASSVGGGIRDEQFF. CDR3 nucleotide sequence: TGTGCCAGCAGCGTAGGGGGAGGGATCAGGGATGAGCAGTTCTTC.

The chain employs TRBV18 and TRBJ1-2; TRBD1 is a possible D gene (5 bases). The CDR3 is made up of 14 amino acids. Trimming shortened V by 2 bases and J by 5 bases, and 12 bases separated the two germline ends. Germline loops: CDR1 KGHSH, CDR2 LQKENI. Here the CDR3 reads CASSPGPGLYGYTF. The DNA of the CDR3 is TGTGCCAGCTCACCAGGCCCAGGGCTTTATGGCTACACCTTC. Variable domain in full (rest from reference TRBV18 and TRBJ1-2): NAGVMQNPRHLVRRRGQEARLRCSPMKGHSHVYWYRQLPEEGLKFMVYLQKENIIDESGMPKERFSAEFPKEGPSILRIQQVVRGDSAAYFCASSPGPGLYGYTFGSGTRLTVV.

This clonotype was found a few times. V gene TRBV30 combines with J gene TRBJ2-2, with 11 bases matching TRBD2. V was pared by 3 bases and J by 2 bases, with 2 bases of the junction left unmatched. The germline CDR1 and CDR2 sequences are GTSNPN and SVGIG (reference sequence). This CDR3 has 15 residues. The CDR3, as DNA: TGTGCCTGGAGCGGGACTAGCGGAAACACCGGGGAGCTGTTTTTT. This gives the protein CAWSGTSGNTGELFF.